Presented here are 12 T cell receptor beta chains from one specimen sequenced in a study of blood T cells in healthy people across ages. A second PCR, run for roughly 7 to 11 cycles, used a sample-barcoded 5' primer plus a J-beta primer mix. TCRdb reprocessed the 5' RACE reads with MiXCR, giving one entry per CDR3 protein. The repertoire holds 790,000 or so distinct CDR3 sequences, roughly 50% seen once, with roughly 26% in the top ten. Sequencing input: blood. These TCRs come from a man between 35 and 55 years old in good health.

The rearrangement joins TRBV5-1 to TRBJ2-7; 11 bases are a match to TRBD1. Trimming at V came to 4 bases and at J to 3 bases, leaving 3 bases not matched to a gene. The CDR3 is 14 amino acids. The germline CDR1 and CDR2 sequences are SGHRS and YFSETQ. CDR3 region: CASSRTGGIYEQYF. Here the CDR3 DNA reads TGCGCCAGCAGCAGGACAGGGGGCATCTACGAGCAGTACTTC.

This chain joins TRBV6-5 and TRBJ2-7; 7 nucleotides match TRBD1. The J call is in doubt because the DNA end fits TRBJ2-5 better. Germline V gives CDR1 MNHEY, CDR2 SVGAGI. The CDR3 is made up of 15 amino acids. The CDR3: CASSRLDRLQETQYF. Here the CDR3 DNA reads TGTGCCAGCAGTCGTTTGGACAGGCTTCAAGAGACCCAGTACTTC.

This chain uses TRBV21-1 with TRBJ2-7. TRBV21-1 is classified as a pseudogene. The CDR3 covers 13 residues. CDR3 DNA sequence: TGTGCCAGCAGCAATAGGAGCTCCTACGAGCAGTACTTC. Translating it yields CASSNRSSYEQYF.

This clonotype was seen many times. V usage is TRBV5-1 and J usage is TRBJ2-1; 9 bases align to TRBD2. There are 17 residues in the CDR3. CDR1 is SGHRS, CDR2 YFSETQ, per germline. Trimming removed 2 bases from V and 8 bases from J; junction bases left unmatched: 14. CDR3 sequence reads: CASSFVIGRGGLHEQFF. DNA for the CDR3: TGCGCCAGCAGCTTTGTTATAGGGCGGGGGGGCCTACATGAGCAGTTCTTC.

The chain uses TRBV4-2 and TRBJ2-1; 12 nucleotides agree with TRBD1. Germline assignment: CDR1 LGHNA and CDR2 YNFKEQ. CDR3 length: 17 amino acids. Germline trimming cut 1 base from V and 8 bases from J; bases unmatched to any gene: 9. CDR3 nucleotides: TGTGCCAGCAGCCAAGTAGGATCGGGACAGGGGGCCGATGAGCAGTTCTTC. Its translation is CASSQVGSGQGADEQFF.

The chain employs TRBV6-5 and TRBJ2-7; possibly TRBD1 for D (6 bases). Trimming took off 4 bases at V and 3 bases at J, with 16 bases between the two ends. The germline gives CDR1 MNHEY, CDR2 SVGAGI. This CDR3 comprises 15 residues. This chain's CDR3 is CASSSLQGSNYEQYF. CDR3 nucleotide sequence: TGTGCCAGCAGTTCCCTCCAGGGGAGTAACTACGAGCAGTACTTC.

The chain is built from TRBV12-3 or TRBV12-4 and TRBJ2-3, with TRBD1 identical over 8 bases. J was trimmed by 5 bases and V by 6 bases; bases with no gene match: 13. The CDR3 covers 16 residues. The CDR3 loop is CASSRGRDRIGDTQYF. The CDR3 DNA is TGTGCCAGCAGCCGTGGACGGGACAGGATCGGAGATACGCAGTATTTT.

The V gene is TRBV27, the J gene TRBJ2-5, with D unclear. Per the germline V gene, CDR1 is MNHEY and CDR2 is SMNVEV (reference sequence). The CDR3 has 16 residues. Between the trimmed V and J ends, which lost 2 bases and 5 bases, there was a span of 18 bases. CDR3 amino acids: CASSLRTRTRPETQYF. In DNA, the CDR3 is TGTGCCAGCAGTTTACGGACCAGAACCCGCCCCGAGACCCAGTACTTC.

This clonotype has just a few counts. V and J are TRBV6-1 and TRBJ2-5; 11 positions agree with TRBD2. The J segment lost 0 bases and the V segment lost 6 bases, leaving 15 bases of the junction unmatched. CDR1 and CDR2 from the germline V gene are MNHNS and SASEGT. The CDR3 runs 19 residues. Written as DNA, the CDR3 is TGTGCCAGCAGCCCCGACGAATACCTGACTAGCGGGAACCAAGAGACCCAGTACTTC. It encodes CASSPDEYLTSGNQETQYF.

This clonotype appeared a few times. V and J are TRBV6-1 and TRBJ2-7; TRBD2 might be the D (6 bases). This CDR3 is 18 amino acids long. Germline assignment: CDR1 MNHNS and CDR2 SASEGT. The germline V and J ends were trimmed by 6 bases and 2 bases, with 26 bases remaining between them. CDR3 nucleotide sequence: TGTGCCAGCAGCTCTAGACTTGCCGGGACTGGCCTACCCTACGAGCAGTACTTC. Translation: CASSSRLAGTGLPYEQYF.

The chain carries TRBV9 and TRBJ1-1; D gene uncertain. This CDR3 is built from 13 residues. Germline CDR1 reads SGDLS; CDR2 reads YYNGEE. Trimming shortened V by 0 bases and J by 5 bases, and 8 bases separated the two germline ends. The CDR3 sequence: CASSVGPSTEAFF. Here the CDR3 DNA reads TGTGCCAGCAGCGTAGGCCCCAGTACTGAAGCTTTCTTT.

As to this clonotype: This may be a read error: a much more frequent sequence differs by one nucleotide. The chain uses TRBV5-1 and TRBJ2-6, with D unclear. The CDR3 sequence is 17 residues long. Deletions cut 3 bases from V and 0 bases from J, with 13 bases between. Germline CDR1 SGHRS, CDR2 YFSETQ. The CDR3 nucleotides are TGCGCCAGCAGCTCGTCGGCAGTTGTCTCTGGGGCCAACGTCCTGACTTTC. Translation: CASSSSAVVSGANVLTF.